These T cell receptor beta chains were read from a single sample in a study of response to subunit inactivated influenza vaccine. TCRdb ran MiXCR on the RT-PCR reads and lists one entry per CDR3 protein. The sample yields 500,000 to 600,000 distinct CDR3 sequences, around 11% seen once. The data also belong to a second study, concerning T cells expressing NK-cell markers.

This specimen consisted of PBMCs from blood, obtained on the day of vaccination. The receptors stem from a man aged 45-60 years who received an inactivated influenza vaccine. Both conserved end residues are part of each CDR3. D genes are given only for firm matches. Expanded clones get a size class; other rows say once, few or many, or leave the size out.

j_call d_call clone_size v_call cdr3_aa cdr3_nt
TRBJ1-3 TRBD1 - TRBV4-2 CASSQIQGDTIYF TGTGCCAGCAGCCAGATCCAGGGGGACACCATATATTTT
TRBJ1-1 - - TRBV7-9 CASSPQPGEAFF TGTGCCAGCAGCCCACAGCCGGGTGAAGCTTTCTTT
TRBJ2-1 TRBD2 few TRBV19 CASSTYSGGYNEQFF TGTGCCAGTAGTACCTACAGCGGGGGCTACAATGAGCAGTTCTTC
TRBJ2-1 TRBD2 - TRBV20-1 CSARAGGSGRVEQFF TGCAGTGCTAGAGCCGGAGGGAGCGGGAGGGTTGAGCAGTTCTTC
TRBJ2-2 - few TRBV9 CASSVGHRVGGELFF TGTGCCAGCAGCGTAGGTCACAGGGTAGGAGGGGAGCTGTTTTTT
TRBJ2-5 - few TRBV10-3 CAISTTLSWAGGQETQYF TGTGCCATCAGCACAACCCTGTCGTGGGCCGGTGGGCAAGAGACCCAGTACTTC
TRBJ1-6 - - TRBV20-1 CSAREYGALVYSPLHF TGCAGTGCTAGAGAGTATGGGGCTTTAGTGTATTCACCCCTCCACTTT
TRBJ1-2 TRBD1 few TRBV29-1 CSVDGTGAHGYTF TGCAGCGTTGATGGGACAGGGGCTCATGGCTACACCTTC
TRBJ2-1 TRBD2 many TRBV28 CASSLTSGDEQFF TGTGCCAGCAGCCTGACTAGCGGCGATGAGCAGTTCTTC
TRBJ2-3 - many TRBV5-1 CASSDQTRPDTQYF TGCGCCAGCAGCGATCAGACTAGGCCAGATACGCAGTATTTT
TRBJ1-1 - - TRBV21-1 CASIRDFMNTEAFF TGTGCCAGCATCCGGGACTTTATGAACACTGAAGCTTTCTTT
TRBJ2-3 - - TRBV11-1 CASSLPDRAAQYF TGTGCCAGCAGCTTACCCGACAGAGCGGCGCAGTATTTT
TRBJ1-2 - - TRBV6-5 CASSYSAGPRGYGYTF TGTGCCAGCAGTTACTCAGCGGGGCCAAGGGGTTATGGCTACACCTTC
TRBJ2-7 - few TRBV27 CASSPRRDIIYEQYF TGTGCCAGCAGCCCTCGCCGGGACATCATCTACGAGCAGTACTTC
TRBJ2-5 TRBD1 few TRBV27 CASSFRDSQETQYF TGTGCCAGCAGTTTCCGGGACAGCCAAGAGACCCAGTACTTC
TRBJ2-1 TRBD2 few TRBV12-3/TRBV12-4 CASSFSLAATYNEQFF TGTGCCAGCAGTTTTAGCCTAGCGGCGACTTACAATGAGCAGTTCTTC
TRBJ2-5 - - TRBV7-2 CASSVSPETQYF TGTGCCAGCAGCGTTAGTCCCGAGACCCAGTACTTC
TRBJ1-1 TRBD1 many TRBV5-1 CASSSSRGNEIRTEAFF TGCGCCAGCAGCTCCAGCAGGGGGAATGAGATAAGGACTGAAGCTTTCTTT